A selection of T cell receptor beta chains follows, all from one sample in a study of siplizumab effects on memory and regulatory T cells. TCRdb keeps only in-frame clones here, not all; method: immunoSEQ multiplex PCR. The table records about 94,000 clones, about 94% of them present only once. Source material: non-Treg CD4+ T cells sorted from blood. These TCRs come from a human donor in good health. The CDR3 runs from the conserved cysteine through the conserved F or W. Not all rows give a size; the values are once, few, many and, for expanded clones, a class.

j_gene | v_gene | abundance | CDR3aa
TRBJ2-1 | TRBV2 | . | CASRRDTGYNEQFF
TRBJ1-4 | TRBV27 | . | CASSQTGSGEKLFF
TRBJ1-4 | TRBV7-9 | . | CASSLVRDSNEKLFF
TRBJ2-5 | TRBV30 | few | CALTAGDVRETQYF
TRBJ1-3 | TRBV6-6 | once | CASSTTGGGNTIYF
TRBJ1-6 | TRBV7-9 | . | CASSSGTREGRSPLHF
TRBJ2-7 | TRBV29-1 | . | CSVSHTQGYEQYF
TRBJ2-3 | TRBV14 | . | CASSQDWDRRGADTQYF
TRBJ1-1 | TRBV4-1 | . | CASSQRGWNTEAFF
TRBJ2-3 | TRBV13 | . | CASSFQGADTQYF
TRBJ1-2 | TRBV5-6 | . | CASSPRWVQGVGGYTF
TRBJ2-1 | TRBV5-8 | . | CASSLAAGASAYNEQFF
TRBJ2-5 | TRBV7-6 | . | CASSLEYVATQYF
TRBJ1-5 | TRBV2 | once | CASSVGTGASQPQHF
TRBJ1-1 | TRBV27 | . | CASSLSGYREGTEAFF
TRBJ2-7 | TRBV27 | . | CASTQLAGGQGEQYF
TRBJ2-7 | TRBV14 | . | CASSPTYYEQYF
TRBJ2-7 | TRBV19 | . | CASSSRVGSEQYF
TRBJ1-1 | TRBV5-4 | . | CASSTGAGTGGTEAFF
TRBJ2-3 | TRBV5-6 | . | CASSFRREITDTQYF
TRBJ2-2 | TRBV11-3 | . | CASSSGTRIIATGELFF
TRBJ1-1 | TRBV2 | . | CASSARYAEAFF
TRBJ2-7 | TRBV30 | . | CAWSGQINYEQYF
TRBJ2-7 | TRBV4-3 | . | CASSQEAGGTYEQYF
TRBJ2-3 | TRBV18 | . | CASSPLGTGSTDTQYF
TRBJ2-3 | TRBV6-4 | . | CASSDSNGRLQYF
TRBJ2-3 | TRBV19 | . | CASSMGQGTDTQYF
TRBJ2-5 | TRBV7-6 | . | CASSLGSLQETQYF
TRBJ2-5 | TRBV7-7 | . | CASSPVGIQETQYF
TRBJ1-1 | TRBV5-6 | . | CASSRTGVNTEAFF
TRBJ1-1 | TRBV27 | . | CASSLTVNTEAFF
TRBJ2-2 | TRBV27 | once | CASSKDRAEAGELFF
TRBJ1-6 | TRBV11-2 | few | CASSSFRDSPLHF
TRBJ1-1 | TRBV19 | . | CASSIEVNTEAFF
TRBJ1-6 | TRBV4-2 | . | CASSPRGRGDSPLHF
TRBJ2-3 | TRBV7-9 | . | CASSLTRATDTQYF
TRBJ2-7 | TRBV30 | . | CAWRLAGGPGEQYF
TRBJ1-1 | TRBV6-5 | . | CASSLLRGTEAFF
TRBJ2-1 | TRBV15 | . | CATSRGRYNEQFF
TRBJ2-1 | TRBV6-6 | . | CASSYRGGYNEQFF
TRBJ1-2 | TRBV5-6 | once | CASSRGTLPNYGYTF
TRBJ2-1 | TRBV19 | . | CASSARQVNEQFF
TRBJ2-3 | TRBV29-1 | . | CSAVPGQGAPDTQYF
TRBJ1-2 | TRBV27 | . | CASRRDRANYGYTF
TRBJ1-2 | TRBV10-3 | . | CAISPNYGYTF